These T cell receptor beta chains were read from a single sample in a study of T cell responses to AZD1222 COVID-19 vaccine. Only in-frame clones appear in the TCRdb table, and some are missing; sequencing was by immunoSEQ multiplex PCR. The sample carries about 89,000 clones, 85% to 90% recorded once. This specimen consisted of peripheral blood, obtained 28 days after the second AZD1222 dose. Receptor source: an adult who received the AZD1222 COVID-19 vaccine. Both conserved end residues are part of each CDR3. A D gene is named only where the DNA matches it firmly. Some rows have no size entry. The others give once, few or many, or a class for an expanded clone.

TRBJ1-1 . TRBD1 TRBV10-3 CAIRPGQGRELNTEAFF TGTGCCATCAGGCCGGGACAGGGAAGGGAATTGAACACTGAAGCTTTCTTT
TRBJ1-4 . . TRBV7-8 CASSTGGTTPNEKLFF TGTGCCAGCAGCACCGGAGGGACGACACCCAATGAAAAACTGTTTTTT
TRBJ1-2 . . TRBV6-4 CASSLMVGAAYGYTF TGTGCCAGCAGCTTGATGGTAGGGGCGGCCTATGGCTACACCTTC
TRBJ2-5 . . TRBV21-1 CALHPQGEETQYF TGTGCCCTCCACCCTCAGGGGGAAGAGACCCAGTACTTC
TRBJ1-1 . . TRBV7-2 CASSLEVARENTEAFF TGTGCCAGCAGCCTAGAGGTTGCTAGGGAGAACACTGAAGCTTTCTTT
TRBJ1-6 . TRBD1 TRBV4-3 CASSRRGLGYNSPLHF TGCGCCAGCAGCCGCAGGGGGCTTGGCTATAATTCACCCCTCCACTTT
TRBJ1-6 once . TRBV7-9 CASSHGRGYNSPLHF TGTGCCAGCAGCCATGGACGGGGCTATAATTCACCCCTCCACTTT
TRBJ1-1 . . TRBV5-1 CASSLFIDSREAFF TGCGCCAGCAGCCTCTTTATAGACAGTCGTGAAGCTTTCTTT
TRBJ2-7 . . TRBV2 CASSEARIYEQYF TGTGCCAGCAGTGAAGCGCGAATCTACGAGCAGTACTTC
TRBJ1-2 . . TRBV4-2 CASSQDASRAGYTF TGTGCCAGCAGCCAAGACGCTTCCAGGGCTGGCTACACCTTC
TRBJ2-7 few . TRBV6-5 CASSAAHGYEQYF TGTGCCAGCAGCGCCGCCCACGGCTACGAGCAGTACTTC
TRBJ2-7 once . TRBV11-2 CASSLAGASYEQYF TGTGCCAGCAGCTTAGCAGGGGCGTCCTACGAGCAGTACTTC
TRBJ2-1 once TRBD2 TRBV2 CASSRLAGDNEQFF TGTGCCAGCAGTCGACTAGCGGGAGACAATGAGCAGTTCTTC
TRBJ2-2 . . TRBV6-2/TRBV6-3 CASSYGGTNTGELFF TGTGCCAGCAGTTACGGGGGAACGAACACCGGGGAGCTGTTTTTT
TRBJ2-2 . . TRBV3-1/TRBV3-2 CASSQDPGAFGELFF TGTGCCAGCAGCCAAGACCCGGGGGCCTTCGGGGAGCTGTTTTTT
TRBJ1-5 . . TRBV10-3 CASSPRGWAYSNQPQHF TGTGCCTCCTCGCCGAGGGGGTGGGCGTATAGCAATCAGCCCCAGCATTTT